The clone carrying this T cell receptor (beta chain) was found many times. As yet, its antigen is unknown. V was clipped by 5 bases and J by 8 bases, with 19 bases between them. The germline V gene has CDR1 DFQATT and CDR2 SNEGSKA (reference sequence). The CDR3 contains 14 residues. This sample stems from a study of CD8 T cells in ankylosing spondylitis. Points from the study as a whole: For ankylosing spondylitis blood, a TCR beta motif of eight or nine highly homologous variants appeared characteristic.

5'-RACE, quantitative and with molecular barcodes, yielded the TCR beta libraries. Each CDR3 protein gets one entry after TCRdb re-called the 5' RACE reads with MiXCR. There are approximately 150,000 distinct CDR3 sequences in the sample; around a third occur only once, and 6% lies in the top ten. This clonotype was sampled from a male donor with ankylosing spondylitis. Sequencing was done on a sample of synovial fluid, either unsorted or a sorted T cell fraction (not recorded which). The chain links TRBV20-1 to TRBJ2-1; D is possibly TRBD2 (5 bases). CDR3 residues: CSAPRMGRGDEQFF. Here the CDR3 DNA reads TGCAGTGCTCCGAGGATGGGGAGAGGCGATGAGCAGTTCTTC.